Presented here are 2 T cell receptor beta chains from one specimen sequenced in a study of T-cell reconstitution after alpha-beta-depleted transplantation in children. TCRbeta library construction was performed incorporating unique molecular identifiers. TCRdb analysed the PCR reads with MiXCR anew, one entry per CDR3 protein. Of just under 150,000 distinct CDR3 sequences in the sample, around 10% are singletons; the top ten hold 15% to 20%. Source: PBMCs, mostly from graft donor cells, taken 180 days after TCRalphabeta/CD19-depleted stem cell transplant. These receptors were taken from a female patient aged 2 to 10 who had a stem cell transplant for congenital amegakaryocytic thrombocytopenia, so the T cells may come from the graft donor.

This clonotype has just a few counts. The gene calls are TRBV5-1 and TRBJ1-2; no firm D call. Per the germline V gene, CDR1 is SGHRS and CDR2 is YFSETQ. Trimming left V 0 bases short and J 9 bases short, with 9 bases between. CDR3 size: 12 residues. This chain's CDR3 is CASSLGAESYTF. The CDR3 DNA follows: TGCGCCAGCAGCTTGGGGGCGGAAAGCTACACCTTC.

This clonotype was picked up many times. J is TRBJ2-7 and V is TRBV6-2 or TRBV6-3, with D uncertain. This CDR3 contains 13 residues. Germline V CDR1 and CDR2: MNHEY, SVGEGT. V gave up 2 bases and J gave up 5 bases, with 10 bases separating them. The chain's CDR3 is CASSYLFRDEQYF. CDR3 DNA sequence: TGTGCCAGCAGTTACCTTTTTAGGGACGAGCAGTACTTC.